This T cell receptor beta chain is from a study of control samples from healthy donors and cancer patients. Data came from immunoSEQ multiplex PCR; TCRdb stores just in-frame clones and leaves some out. Among over 65,000 clones, approximately 88% were seen once, and the ten largest hold 9.5% to 10%. The CDR3 is 14 residues long. The ends were cut back, 2 bases at V and 4 bases at J, with 9 bases in the middle. CDR1 and CDR2 from the germline V gene are MNHNS and SASEGT. The gene calls are TRBV6-1 and TRBJ1-3; D remains ambiguous. The clonotype comes from a woman aged 50 to 60 with colorectal cancer. Sequenced material: PBMCs. CDR3 in amino acids: CASSERSRGNTIYF. The CDR3 nucleotides are TGTGCCAGCAGTGAAAGGTCCCGGGGAAACACCATATATTTT.